This T cell receptor beta chain is drawn from a study of blood T cells in healthy people across ages. Across the study: For every two T cells, template switching captured about one barcoded beta molecule. Study-wide findings and caveats: Roughly linear age-related decline in beta diversity appeared, significant by age 40. Diversity figures derived from one million T cells were judged to underestimate the true value. Higher diversity, along with more naive CD4+ cells, distinguished long-lived donors from aged donors.

Worth noting for this clonotype: Its antigen remains unidentified.

A J-beta primer mix and a sample-barcoded 5' primer were used in a second PCR of roughly 7 to 12 cycles. TCRdb ran MiXCR on the 5' RACE reads and lists one entry per CDR3 protein. This table holds 1.5 million to 2 million distinct CDR3 sequences, 40% to 55% found once. CDR1 and CDR2 (germline): SQVTM, ANQGSEA. The ends were cut back, 7 bases at V and 8 bases at J, with 14 bases in the middle. The CDR3 spans 11 residues. The TCR sequence derives from a middle-aged woman in good health. V usage is TRBV29-1 and J usage is TRBJ1-2; D is undetermined. Sample: blood. CDR3 sequence (DNA): TGCAGCGGTGCGGTTAGTTCCGGCTACACCTTC. It encodes CSGAVSSGYTF.